What follows are 5 T cell receptor beta chains derived from one specimen sequenced in a study of T cell clonality in common variable immunodeficiency. The repertoire was sequenced with immunoSEQ multiplex PCR; TCRdb's copy has only in-frame clones and lacks some. The table lists around 55,000 clones, with no singletons. The sequenced sample consisted of peripheral blood mononuclear cells. These receptors came from a person aged 18 to 69 in good health.

This clone was observed at least ten times. Read data end 3 residues before the CDR3 end; the end is taken from the germline J gene. This rearrangement joins TRBV29-1 to TRBJ2-2, with D possibly being TRBD1 (6 bases). The CDR3 has 14 residues. Per the germline V gene, CDR1 is SQVTM and CDR2 is ANQGSEA. The sequenced CDR3 bases are TGCAGCGTCCCCAGGTTAGGGGGAAAAGAAAAG. Encoded protein: CSVPRLGGKEK. The CDR3 in its entirety is CSVPRLGGKEKLFF.

A few counts support this clone. The read comes to an end 3 residues before the CDR3 does, leaving the germline J gene to fill in the end. The chain recombines TRBV19 with TRBJ1-4; D is uncertain. Trimming left V 6 bases short and J 0 bases short, with 17 bases between. The CDR3 contains 17 residues. Looked up from germline, CDR1 is LNHDA and CDR2 is SQIVND (reference sequence). CDR3 DNA (partial): TGTGCCAGTAGCCACCCGTCAAACAAAGCAACTAATGAAAAA. The encoded protein is CASSHPSNKATNEK. The CDR3 reads in full as CASSHPSNKATNEKLFF.

This clone was recorded at least ten times. The read ends 3 residues early relative to the CDR3; the germline J gene fills the gap. The gene calls are TRBV19 and TRBJ2-1, with 8 nucleotides matching TRBD2. This CDR3 is built from 14 residues. The germline V gene encodes CDR1 LNHDA and CDR2 SQIVND (reference sequence). The V and J ends lost 4 bases and 9 bases, in that order; junction bases with no gene match: 8. CDR3: CASSKGLEAREQFF. CDR3 DNA (partial): TGTGCCAGTAGTAAGGGACTAGAAGCTCGTGAG.

This clone was seen repeatedly, ten times or more. Read sequence stops 3 residues before the CDR3 end, and the germline J gene provides the missing end. V and J are TRBV10-3 and TRBJ2-3, with 11 bases matching TRBD2. The length of the CDR3 is 14 residues. Per the germline V gene, CDR1 is ENHRY and CDR2 is SYGVKD. The CDR3 DNA, read in part, is TGTGCCATCAGTGAGTCATCTAGCGGGGGGACG. Its protein is CAISESSSGGT. The complete CDR3 protein is CAISESSSGGTQYF.

Many counts were recorded for this clone. A read error may account for a junction end that differs from germline. The read ends 3 residues shy of where the CDR3 ends; the end is completed using the germline J gene. The chain recombines TRBV4-2 with TRBJ2-7; D may be TRBD1 (6 bases). The CDR3 consists of 13 residues. Germline V gives CDR1 LGHNA, CDR2 YNFKEQ. The CDR3 DNA, read in part, is TGCGCCAGCAGCAGGGGCCCCTCCTACGAG. The encoded protein is CASSRGPSYE. The whole CDR3 protein is CASSRGPSYEQYF.